Listed below are T cell receptor beta chains from one sample, sequenced in a study of blood T cell repertoires in COVID-19. Clones were sequenced by immunoSEQ multiplex PCR, and TCRdb holds only the in-frame ones, with some missing. The data contain some 90,000 clones, around four fifths of them singletons. Material for sequencing was peripheral blood. Receptors originate from a human donor in a cohort sampled during active COVID-19. The CDR3 runs from the conserved cysteine through the conserved F or W. D genes are given only for firm matches. Clone size is stated in some rows and not others, as once, few, many or a class when expanded.

J | D | size | V | DNA | CDR3
TRBJ1-3 | TRBD1 | few | TRBV25-1 | TGTGCCAGCAGATCCCCGGGACAGGGCTCTGGAAACACCATATATTTT | CASRSPGQGSGNTIYF
TRBJ2-5 | NA | NA | TRBV15 | TGTGCCACCAGCAGAGATCAGGGGTATGGGGAGACCCAGTACTTC | CATSRDQGYGETQYF
TRBJ2-2 | NA | NA | TRBV7-8 | TGTGCCAGCAGCTTGGACACCGGGACAATCGATAACACCGGGGAGCTGTTTTTT | CASSLDTGTIDNTGELFF
TRBJ2-7 | TRBD2 | NA | TRBV19 | TGTGCCAGTAGTACGGGACTAGCGGGATACGACGAGCAGTACTTC | CASSTGLAGYDEQYF
TRBJ2-5 | NA | NA | TRBV5-4 | TGTGCCAGCAGCTTTTATGTGGTCGGTCAAGAGACCCAGTACTTC | CASSFYVVGQETQYF
TRBJ1-3 | NA | NA | TRBV4-1 | TGCGCCAGCAGCCAAGTGGTTAGGAGCTCTGGAAACACCATATATTTT | CASSQVVRSSGNTIYF
TRBJ2-1 | TRBD2 | NA | TRBV7-8 | TGTGCCAGCAGCCCGGCGGGGGGGCCTTACAATGAGCAGTTCTTC | CASSPAGGPYNEQFF
TRBJ2-3 | NA | NA | TRBV5-1 | TGCGCCAGCAGCCTACAGGGATCCACAGATACGCAGTATTTT | CASSLQGSTDTQYF
TRBJ1-3 | NA | NA | TRBV3-1/TRBV3-2 | TGTGCCAGCAGCCAACTGGCGGCAGGGCCAGGAAACACCATATATTTT | CASSQLAAGPGNTIYF
TRBJ1-1 | NA | NA | TRBV7-9 | TGTGCCAGCAGCTTAGACACCTTCGATTACATGAACACTGAAGCTTTCTTT | CASSLDTFDYMNTEAFF
TRBJ2-7 | TRBD2 | once | TRBV27 | TGTGCCAGCAGTTTAGTACTAGCGGGAACTTACGAGCAGTACTTC | CASSLVLAGTYEQYF
TRBJ2-5 | NA | NA | TRBV6-6 | TGTGCCAGCAGTGGTAGGGGCGGAGAGACCCAGTACTTC | CASSGRGGETQYF
TRBJ2-5 | NA | NA | TRBV5-5 | TGTGCCAGCAGCTTGGTGGCAGGGAGCGGGGAGACCCAGTACTTC | CASSLVAGSGETQYF
TRBJ2-7 | TRBD2 | NA | TRBV28 | TGTGCCAGCAGTTTACAGACTAGCGGGAGATACGAGCAGTACTTC | CASSLQTSGRYEQYF
TRBJ1-6 | TRBD1 | NA | TRBV2 | TGTGCCAGCTTGGACAGGCTCAATAATTCACCCCTCCACTTT | CASLDRLNNSPLHF
TRBJ2-2 | NA | NA | TRBV5-1 | TGCGCCAGCAGCTTGAATACAGGGCTAGCTGGGGAGCTGTTTTTT | CASSLNTGLAGELFF